The rows below give T cell receptor beta chains drawn from one sample of a study of blood T cell repertoires in COVID-19. Data came from immunoSEQ multiplex PCR; TCRdb stores just in-frame clones and leaves some out. The table lists more than 350,000 clones, around 87% of them singletons, with under 11% in the top ten. The sequencing input was peripheral blood. The source is a woman in her 30s with COVID-19, enrolled during active disease. Both conserved end residues are part of each CDR3. The D gene is left open where the match is weak. Size is omitted from some rows. Given values are once, few, many or a class for expanded clones.

>TRBJ2-5|12|NA|TRBV5-1|TRBD1
TGCGCCAGCACAACAGGGGTGGAGACCCAGTACTTC
CASTTGVETQYF
>TRBJ1-2|12|once|TRBV5-5|TRBD1
TGTGCCAGCAGCGTACAGGGGTATGGCTACACCTTC
CASSVQGYGYTF
>TRBJ2-5|15|NA|TRBV9|NA
TGTGCCAGCAGCGTAGCTATGGCGGGACAAGAGACCCAGTACTTC
CASSVAMAGQETQYF
>TRBJ1-2|13|NA|TRBV18|TRBD1
TGTGCCAGCTCACCCCGGGACAGGGGCTCTCTCACCTTC
CASSPRDRGSLTF
>TRBJ1-6|15|NA|TRBV5-1|TRBD1
TGCGCCAGCAGCTTGGAGACAGGGCAGGATTCACCCCTCCACTTT
CASSLETGQDSPLHF
>TRBJ2-3|17|NA|TRBV9|TRBD2
TGTGCCAGCAGCGACAGCGGAGCGGGAGGGCCTTCGAATACGCAGTATTTT
CASSDSGAGGPSNTQYF
>TRBJ2-1|16|NA|TRBV27|NA
TGTGCCAGCAGTTTTCCCTCCTTTGGAGTCCCCAATGAGCAGTTCTTC
CASSFPSFGVPNEQFF
>TRBJ2-2|15|NA|TRBV4-1|NA
TGCGCCAGCAGCCCAACCAGGGGAAACACCGGGGAGCTGTTTTTT
CASSPTRGNTGELFF
>TRBJ2-2|16|NA|TRBV15|TRBD1
TGTGCCACCAGCAGACACAGGGGGGTAAACACCGGGGAGCTGTTTTTT
CATSRHRGVNTGELFF
>TRBJ2-3|16|NA|TRBV24-1|TRBD2
TGTGCCACCAGTGATCCCCGGGGGGGGGCAACAGATACGCAGTATTTT
CATSDPRGGATDTQYF
>TRBJ2-1|15|NA|TRBV6-4|TRBD2
TGTGCCAGGACTCCTAGCGGGAGCTCCTACAATGAGCAGTTCTTC
CARTPSGSSYNEQFF
>TRBJ1-5|15|NA|TRBV28|TRBD1
TGTGCCAGCAGAACCGGGACAGGGAGATTACAGCCCCAGCATTTT
CASRTGTGRLQPQHF
>TRBJ2-1|14|NA|TRBV7-8|TRBD1
TGTGCCAGCAGCCTCGGGACAGTCCACAATGAGCAGTTCTTC
CASSLGTVHNEQFF
>TRBJ2-1|15|NA|TRBV6-5|TRBD2
TGTGCCAGCAGCACCAGCGGGAGCTCCTACAATGAGCAGTTCTTC
CASSTSGSSYNEQFF
>TRBJ1-2|13|NA|TRBV6-1|NA
TGTGCCAGCAGTCTAGCAGGTTTCTATGGCTACACCTTC
CASSLAGFYGYTF
>TRBJ2-5|15|NA|TRBV5-1|TRBD1
TGCGCCAGCAGCTCCACAGGGGGCGCAGGAGAGACCCAGTACTTC
CASSSTGGAGETQYF
>TRBJ1-1|13|NA|TRBV15|NA
TGTGCCACCAACCGGGCCAGGGGAAATGAAGCTTTCTTT
CATNRARGNEAFF
>TRBJ2-7|15|NA|TRBV7-9|TRBD2
TGTGCCAGCAGCTTAGGGGGTAGCGGGAGTGGCGAGCAGTACTTC
CASSLGGSGSGEQYF
>TRBJ1-2|14|NA|TRBV29-1|NA
TGCAGCGTTACCGGGGGTAGGGGAGGAGGTGGCTACACCTTC
CSVTGGRGGGGYTF
>TRBJ1-1|13|NA|TRBV18|NA
TGTGCCAGCTCACCACCCCCGGGCACTGAAGCTTTCTTT
CASSPPPGTEAFF
>TRBJ2-2|16|NA|TRBV7-3|TRBD1
TGTGCCAGCAGCTTAACGAGGGGACAGGGAGCCGGGGAGCTGTTTTTT
CASSLTRGQGAGELFF
>TRBJ2-1|12|NA|TRBV2|NA
TGTGCCAGCCTGGCAGGGTACAATGAGCAGTTCTTC
CASLAGYNEQFF
>TRBJ2-7|17|NA|TRBV30|TRBD2
TGTGCCTGGAGTGTAAAGGGAAGCGGGAGGGCCATTTACGAGCAGTACTTC
CAWSVKGSGRAIYEQYF
>TRBJ2-7|13|NA|TRBV27|NA
TGTGCCAGCAGTTTAGGACAGACCTACGAGCAGTACTTC
CASSLGQTYEQYF
>TRBJ1-1|15|NA|TRBV5-5|NA
TGTGCCAGCAGCCCGGGGTGGAGGGCATCCACTGAAGCTTTCTTT
CASSPGWRASTEAFF
>TRBJ2-5|11|NA|TRBV10-3|NA
TGTGCCGCTGGGGGCTCGGAGACCCAGTACTTC
CAAGGSETQYF
>TRBJ1-1|12|NA|TRBV6-5|NA
TGTGCCAGCAGTAGACAGAACACTGAAGCTTTCTTT
CASSRQNTEAFF
>TRBJ2-1|19|NA|TRBV1|NA
TGCACCAGCAGGCGCTGCCGAGGGGTAGCGGGAGTCCTCTACAATGAGCAGTTCTTC
CTSRRCRGVAGVLYNEQFF
>TRBJ2-1|16|NA|TRBV5-6|TRBD2
TGTGCCAGCAGCCGATTAGTCCTAGCGGGATACAATGAGCAGTTCTTC
CASSRLVLAGYNEQFF
>TRBJ1-1|14|NA|TRBV6-5|NA
TGTGCCAGCAGTTACGCGGGCGGGAACACTGAAGCTTTCTTT
CASSYAGGNTEAFF
>TRBJ2-5|15|NA|TRBV6-1|TRBD1
TGTGCCAGCAGTGAATTCAGGGACAGCCAAGAGACCCAGTACTTC
CASSEFRDSQETQYF
>TRBJ2-5|15|once|TRBV3-1/TRBV3-2|TRBD1
TGTGCCAGCAGCCAAGTCGGACAGGACCGGGAGACCCAGTACTTC
CASSQVGQDRETQYF
>TRBJ2-3|15|NA|TRBV30|TRBD2
TGTGCCTGGAGTAGGGCGGGAGGGGGGACAGATACGCAGTATTTT
CAWSRAGGGTDTQYF
>TRBJ2-7|15|NA|TRBV5-5|TRBD1
TGTGCCAGCAGCTTGGCTTTAAGGGGGCGCGACGAGCAGTACTTC
CASSLALRGRDEQYF
>TRBJ1-3|17|NA|TRBV9|NA
TGTGCCAGCAGCCTAGGCCCCGGTTTACCGGCTGGAAACACCATATATTTT
CASSLGPGLPAGNTIYF
>TRBJ2-1|17|NA|TRBV7-9|TRBD2
TGTGCCAGCAGTCAGGGCACCGGGACTAGCGGGAGATATGAGCAGTTCTTC
CASSQGTGTSGRYEQFF
>TRBJ1-4|13|NA|TRBV30|TRBD1
TGTGCCTGGAGTGGGACACTACAGGGGGCGGTGTTTTTT
CAWSGTLQGAVFF
>TRBJ2-2|20|NA|TRBV2|TRBD2
TGTGCCAGCAGGAATACCGGGACTAGCGGGAGGAGGGGGCCCGCCGGGGAGCTGTTTTTT
CASRNTGTSGRRGPAGELFF
>TRBJ2-5|12|few|TRBV29-1|TRBD1
TGCAGCGTTCCACAGGGGCGGGAGACCCAGTACTTC
CSVPQGRETQYF
>TRBJ1-6|14|once|TRBV3-1/TRBV3-2|TRBD1
TGTGCCACCAAACCCAGGGGGCTCGGTTCACCCCTCCACTTT
CATKPRGLGSPLHF
>TRBJ2-2|12|NA|TRBV12-3/TRBV12-4|NA
TGTGCCAGCAGTTCCGACACCGGGGAGCTGTTTTTT
CASSSDTGELFF
>TRBJ2-2|16|NA|TRBV11-2|NA
TGTGCCAGCAGCTTAGTTCTTTTAGCTTCCACCGGGGAGCTGTTTTTT
CASSLVLLASTGELFF
>TRBJ2-1|16|NA|TRBV29-1|NA
TGCAGCGTTGAAGATCTGGGCAGGCAGGCGTACAATGAGCAGTTCTTC
CSVEDLGRQAYNEQFF
>TRBJ2-1|14|few|TRBV6-5|TRBD2
TGTGCCAGCAGCGTAAGGGACTATAACAATGAGCAGTTCTTC
CASSVRDYNNEQFF
>TRBJ1-3|15|NA|TRBV5-1|TRBD1
TGCGCCAGCAGCGAATACAGGGGATCGGGAAACACCATATATTTT
CASSEYRGSGNTIYF
>TRBJ2-5|16|NA|TRBV10-2|TRBD1
TGCGCCAGCAGTGTCCTGACAGGGGGCGCCCGGGCGACCCAGTACTTC
CASSVLTGGARATQYF
>TRBJ2-3|13|NA|TRBV24-1|TRBD1
TGTGCCACCGGGACAGGGAGGACAGATACGCAGTATTTT
CATGTGRTDTQYF
>TRBJ2-3|15|NA|TRBV28|TRBD1
TGTGCCAGCACCGTGGACAGGGGGCTTGGAGATACGCAGTATTTT
CASTVDRGLGDTQYF
>TRBJ2-1|14|NA|TRBV15|TRBD2
TGTGCCACCAGCAGGGGACTACCCTCCAATGAGCAGTTCTTC
CATSRGLPSNEQFF
>TRBJ2-3|14|NA|TRBV29-1|TRBD2
TGCAGCGCCCCGGGACTAATTATAACAGATACGCAGTATTTT
CSAPGLIITDTQYF
>TRBJ2-5|14|NA|TRBV6-1|TRBD2
TGTGCCAGCAGTGAAGTGGGAGGGTTGGAGACCCAGTACTTC
CASSEVGGLETQYF
>TRBJ2-1|17|NA|TRBV5-5|NA
TGTGCCAGCAGCTTGGTAGGGGCAGGGGTTGTGGGCAATGAGCAGTTCTTC
CASSLVGAGVVGNEQFF